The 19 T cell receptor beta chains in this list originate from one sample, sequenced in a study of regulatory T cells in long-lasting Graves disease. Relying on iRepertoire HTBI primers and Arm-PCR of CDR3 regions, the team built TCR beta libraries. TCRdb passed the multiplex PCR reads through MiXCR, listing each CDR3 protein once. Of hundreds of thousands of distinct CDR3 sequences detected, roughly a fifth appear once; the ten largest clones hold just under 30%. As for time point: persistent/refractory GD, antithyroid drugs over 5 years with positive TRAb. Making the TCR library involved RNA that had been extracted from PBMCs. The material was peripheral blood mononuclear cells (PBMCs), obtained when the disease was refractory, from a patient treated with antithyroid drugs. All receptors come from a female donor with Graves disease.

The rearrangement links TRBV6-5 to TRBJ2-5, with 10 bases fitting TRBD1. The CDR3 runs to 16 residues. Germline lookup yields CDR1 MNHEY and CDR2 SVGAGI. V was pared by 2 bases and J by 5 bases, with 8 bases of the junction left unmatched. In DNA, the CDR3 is TGTGCCAGCAGTTACCGCGACAGGGGGCCTTTGGAGACCCAGTACTTC. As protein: CASSYRDRGPLETQYF.

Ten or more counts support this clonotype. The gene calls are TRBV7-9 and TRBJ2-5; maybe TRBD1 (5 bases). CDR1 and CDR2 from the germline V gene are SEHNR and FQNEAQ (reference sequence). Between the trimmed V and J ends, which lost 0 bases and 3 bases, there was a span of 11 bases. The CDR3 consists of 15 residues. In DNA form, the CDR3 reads TGTGCCAGCAGCTTAGCTAATGGACAAAAAGAGACCCAGTACTTC. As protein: CASSLANGQKETQYF. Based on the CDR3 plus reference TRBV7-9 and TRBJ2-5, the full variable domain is DTGVSQNPRHKITKRGQNVTFRCDPISEHNRLYWYRQTLGQGPEFLTYFQNEAQLEKSRLLSDRFSAERPKGSFSTLEIQRTEQGDSAMYLCASSLANGQKETQYFGPGTRLLVL.

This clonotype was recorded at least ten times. CDR3: CASRVGGRSGETQYF. The CDR3 DNA reads TGTGCCAGCCGTGTGGGCGGGAGGTCGGGAGAGACCCAGTACTTC. This chain uses TRBV6-1 with TRBJ2-5, with TRBD2 matching over 8 bases. This CDR3 comprises 15 residues. CDR1 and CDR2 from the germline V gene are MNHNS and SASEGT. With V trimmed by 8 bases and J by 4 bases, 12 bases remained unmatched.

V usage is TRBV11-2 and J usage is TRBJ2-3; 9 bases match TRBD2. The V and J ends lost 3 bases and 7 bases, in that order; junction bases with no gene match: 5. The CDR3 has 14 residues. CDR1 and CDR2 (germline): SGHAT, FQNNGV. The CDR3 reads CASSFGGGAYTQYF. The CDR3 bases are TGTGCCAGCAGCTTCGGCGGGGGGGCCTATACGCAGTATTTT.

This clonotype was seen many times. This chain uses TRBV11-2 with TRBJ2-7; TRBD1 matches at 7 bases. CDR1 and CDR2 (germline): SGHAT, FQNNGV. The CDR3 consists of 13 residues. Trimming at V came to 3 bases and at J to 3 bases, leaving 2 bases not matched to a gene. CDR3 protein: CASSFRQGYEQYF. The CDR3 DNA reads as TGTGCCAGCAGCTTTAGACAGGGCTACGAGCAGTACTTC.

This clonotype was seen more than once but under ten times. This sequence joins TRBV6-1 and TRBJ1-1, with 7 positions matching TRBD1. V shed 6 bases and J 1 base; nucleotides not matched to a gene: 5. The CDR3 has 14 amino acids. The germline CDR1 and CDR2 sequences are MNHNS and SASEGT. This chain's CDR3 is CASSKGAWNTEAFF. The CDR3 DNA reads TGTGCCAGCAGCAAGGGGGCTTGGAACACTGAAGCTTTCTTT.

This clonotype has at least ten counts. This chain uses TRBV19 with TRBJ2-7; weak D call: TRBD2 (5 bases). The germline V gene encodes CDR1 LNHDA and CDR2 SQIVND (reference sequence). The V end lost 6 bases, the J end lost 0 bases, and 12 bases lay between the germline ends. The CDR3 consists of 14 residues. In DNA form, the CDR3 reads TGTGCCAGTAGCAAAGGACTCACCTCCTACGAGCAGTACTTC. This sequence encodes CASSKGLTSYEQYF.

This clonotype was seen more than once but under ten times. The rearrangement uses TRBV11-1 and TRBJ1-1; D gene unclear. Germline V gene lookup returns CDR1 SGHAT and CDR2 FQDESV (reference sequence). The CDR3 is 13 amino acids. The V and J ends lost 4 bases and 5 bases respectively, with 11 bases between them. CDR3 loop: CASSSWSKTEAFF. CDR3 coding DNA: TGTGCCAGCAGCTCTTGGTCGAAAACTGAAGCTTTCTTT.

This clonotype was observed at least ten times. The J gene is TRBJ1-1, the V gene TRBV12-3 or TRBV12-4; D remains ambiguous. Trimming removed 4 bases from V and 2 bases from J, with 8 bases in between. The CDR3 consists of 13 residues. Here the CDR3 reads CASSSDHNTEAFF. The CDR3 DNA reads TGTGCCAGCAGTTCGGACCACAACACTGAAGCTTTCTTT.

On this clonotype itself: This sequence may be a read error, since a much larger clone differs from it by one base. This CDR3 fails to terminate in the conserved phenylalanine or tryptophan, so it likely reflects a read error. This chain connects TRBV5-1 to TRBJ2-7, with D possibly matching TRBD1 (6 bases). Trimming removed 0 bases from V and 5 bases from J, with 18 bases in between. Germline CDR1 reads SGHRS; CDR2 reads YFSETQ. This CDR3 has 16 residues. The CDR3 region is CASSLGQAASRDEQYS. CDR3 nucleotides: TGCGCCAGCAGCTTGGGACAGGCGGCTAGCAGGGACGAGCAGTACTCC.

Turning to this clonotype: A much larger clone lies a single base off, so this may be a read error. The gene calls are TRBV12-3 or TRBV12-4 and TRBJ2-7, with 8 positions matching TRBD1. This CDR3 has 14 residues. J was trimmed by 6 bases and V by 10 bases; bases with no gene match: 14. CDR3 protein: CATARTGRTCEQYF. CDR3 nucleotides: TGTGCCACCGCGAGGACAGGGCGGACCTGCGAGCAGTACTTC.

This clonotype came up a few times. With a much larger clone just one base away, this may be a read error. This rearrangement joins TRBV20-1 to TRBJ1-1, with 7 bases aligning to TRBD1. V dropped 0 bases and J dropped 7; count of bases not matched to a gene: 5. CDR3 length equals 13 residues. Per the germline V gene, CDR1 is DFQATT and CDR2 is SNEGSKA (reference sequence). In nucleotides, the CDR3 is TGCAGTGCTAGAGACCTACAGGGGAGTGAAGCTTTCTTT. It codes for CSARDLQGSEAFF.

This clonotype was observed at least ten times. CDR3 amino acids: CASSFAGGLESSYEQYF. The CDR3 nucleotides read TGTGCCAGCAGTTTTGCGGGGGGACTAGAGAGCTCCTACGAGCAGTACTTC. The J gene is TRBJ2-7, the V gene TRBV28; 8 bases are a match to TRBD2. This CDR3 is built from 17 residues. CDR1 and CDR2 from the germline V gene are MDHEN and SYDVKM. Unmatched junction bases numbered 10, after V lost 3 bases and J lost 0 bases.

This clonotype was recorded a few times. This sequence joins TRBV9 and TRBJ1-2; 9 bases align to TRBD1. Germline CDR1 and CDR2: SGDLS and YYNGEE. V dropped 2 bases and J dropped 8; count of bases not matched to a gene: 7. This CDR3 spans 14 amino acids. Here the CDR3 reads CASSVSGTGSGYTF. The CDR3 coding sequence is TGTGCCAGCAGCGTCTCCGGGACAGGGAGCGGCTACACCTTC.

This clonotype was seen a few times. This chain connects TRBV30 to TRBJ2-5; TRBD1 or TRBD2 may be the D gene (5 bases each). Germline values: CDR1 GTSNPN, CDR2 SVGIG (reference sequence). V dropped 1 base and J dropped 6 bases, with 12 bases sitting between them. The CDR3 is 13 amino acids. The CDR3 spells CAWSAGARQTQYF. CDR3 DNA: TGTGCCTGGAGTGCCGGGGCCCGTCAGACCCAGTACTTC.

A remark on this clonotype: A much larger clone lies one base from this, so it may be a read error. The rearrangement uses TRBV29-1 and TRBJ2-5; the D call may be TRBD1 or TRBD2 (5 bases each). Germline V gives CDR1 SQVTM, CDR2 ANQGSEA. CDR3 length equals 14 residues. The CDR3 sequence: CSGLPGTVQETQHF. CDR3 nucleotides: TGCAGCGGCCTTCCTGGGACGGTCCAAGAGACCCAGCACTTC.

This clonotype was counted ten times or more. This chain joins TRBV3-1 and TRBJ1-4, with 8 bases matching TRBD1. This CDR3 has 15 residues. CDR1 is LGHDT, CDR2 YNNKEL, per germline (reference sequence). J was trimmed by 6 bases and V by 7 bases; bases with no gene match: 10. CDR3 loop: CASTPGAGGHEKLFF. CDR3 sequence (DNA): TGTGCCAGCACCCCGGGGGCAGGGGGCCATGAAAAACTGTTTTTT.

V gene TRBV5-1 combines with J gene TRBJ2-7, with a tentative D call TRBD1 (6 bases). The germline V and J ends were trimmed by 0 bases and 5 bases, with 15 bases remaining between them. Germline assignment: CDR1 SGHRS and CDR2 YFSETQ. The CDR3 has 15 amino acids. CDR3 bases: TGCGCCAGCAGCTTGGGCACCACAGGGACCCACGAGCAGTACTTC. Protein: CASSLGTTGTHEQYF.

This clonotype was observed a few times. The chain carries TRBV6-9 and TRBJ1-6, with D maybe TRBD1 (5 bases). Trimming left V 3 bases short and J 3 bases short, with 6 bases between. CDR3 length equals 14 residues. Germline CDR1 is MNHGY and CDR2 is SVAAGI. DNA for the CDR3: TGTGCCAGCAGTTACAGGGACTATAATTCACCCCTCCACTTT. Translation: CASSYRDYNSPLHF.